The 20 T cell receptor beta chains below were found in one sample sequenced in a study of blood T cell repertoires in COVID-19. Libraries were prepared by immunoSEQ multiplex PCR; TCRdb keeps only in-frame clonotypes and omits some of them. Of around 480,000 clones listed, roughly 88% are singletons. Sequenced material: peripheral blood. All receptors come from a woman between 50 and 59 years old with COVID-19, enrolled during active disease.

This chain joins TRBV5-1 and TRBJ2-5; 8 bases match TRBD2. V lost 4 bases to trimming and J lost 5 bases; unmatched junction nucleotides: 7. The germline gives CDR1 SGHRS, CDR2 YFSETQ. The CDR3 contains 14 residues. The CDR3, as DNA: TGCGCCAGCAGCCCGGGGGGGGCGAGGGAGACCCAGTACTTC. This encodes CASSPGGARETQYF.

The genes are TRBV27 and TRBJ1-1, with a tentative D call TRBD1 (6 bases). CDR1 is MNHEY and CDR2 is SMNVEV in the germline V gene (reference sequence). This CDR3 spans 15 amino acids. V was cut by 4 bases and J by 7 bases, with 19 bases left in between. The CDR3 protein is CASSSPIGGESEAFF. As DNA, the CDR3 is TGTGCCAGCAGTTCCCCGATAGGGGGAGAGAGTGAAGCTTTCTTT.

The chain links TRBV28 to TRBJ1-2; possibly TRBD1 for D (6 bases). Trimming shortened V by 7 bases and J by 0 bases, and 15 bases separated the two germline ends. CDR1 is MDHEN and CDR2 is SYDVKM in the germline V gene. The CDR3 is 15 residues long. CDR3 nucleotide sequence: TGTGCCAGCACCGGCACAGGGTATCCTAACTATGGCTACACCTTC. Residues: CASTGTGYPNYGYTF.

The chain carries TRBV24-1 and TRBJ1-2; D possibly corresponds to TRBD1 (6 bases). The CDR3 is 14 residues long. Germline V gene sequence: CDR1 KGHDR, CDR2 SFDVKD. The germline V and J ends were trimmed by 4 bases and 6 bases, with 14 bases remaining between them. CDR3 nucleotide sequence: TGTGCCACCAGTGACTCCACCCGGACAGATGGCTACACCTTC. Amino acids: CATSDSTRTDGYTF.

CDR3 bases: TGTGCCAGTAGTCCAGGGGATCGGAGCAATCAGCCCCAGCATTTT. Its translation: CASSPGDRSNQPQHF. The rearrangement uses TRBV19 and TRBJ1-5; maybe TRBD1 (6 bases). CDR1 is LNHDA and CDR2 is SQIVND in the germline V gene (reference sequence). The CDR3 totals 15 residues. V lost 5 bases and J lost 1, with 12 bases in between.

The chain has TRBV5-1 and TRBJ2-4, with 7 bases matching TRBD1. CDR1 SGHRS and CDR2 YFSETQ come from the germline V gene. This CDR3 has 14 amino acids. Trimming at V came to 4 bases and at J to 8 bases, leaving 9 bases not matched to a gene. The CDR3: CASSLDREWDIQYF. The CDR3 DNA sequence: TGCGCCAGCAGCCTCGACAGGGAGTGGGACATTCAGTACTTC.

In DNA form, the CDR3 reads TGTGCCAGCAGTCCACAGGGGTCGAACACCGGGGAGCTGTTTTTT. Translation gives CASSPQGSNTGELFF. The chain joins TRBV6-5 to TRBJ2-2; 7 bases map to TRBD1. The CDR3 loop spans 15 amino acids. CDR1 and CDR2 (germline): MNHEY, SVGAGI. Unmatched junction bases numbered 3, after V lost 5 bases and J lost 0 bases.

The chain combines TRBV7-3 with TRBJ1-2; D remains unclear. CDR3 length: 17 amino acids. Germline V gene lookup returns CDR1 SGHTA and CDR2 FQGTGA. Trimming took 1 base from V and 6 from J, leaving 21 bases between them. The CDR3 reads CASSLSPIEGIVDGYTF. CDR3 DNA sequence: TGTGCCAGCAGCTTAAGCCCCATTGAGGGAATCGTGGATGGCTACACCTTC.

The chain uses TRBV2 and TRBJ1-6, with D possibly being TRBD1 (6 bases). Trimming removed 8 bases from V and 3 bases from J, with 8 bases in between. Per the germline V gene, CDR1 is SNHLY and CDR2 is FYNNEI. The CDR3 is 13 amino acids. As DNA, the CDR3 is TGTGCCAGCCGACAGGACTATAATTCACCCCTCCACTTT. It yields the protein CASRQDYNSPLHF.

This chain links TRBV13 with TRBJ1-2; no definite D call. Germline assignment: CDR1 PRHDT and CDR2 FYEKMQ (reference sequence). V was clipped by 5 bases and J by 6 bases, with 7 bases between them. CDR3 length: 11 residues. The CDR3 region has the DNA TGTGCCAGCAGCCTACTTGATGGCTACACCTTC. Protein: CASSLLDGYTF.

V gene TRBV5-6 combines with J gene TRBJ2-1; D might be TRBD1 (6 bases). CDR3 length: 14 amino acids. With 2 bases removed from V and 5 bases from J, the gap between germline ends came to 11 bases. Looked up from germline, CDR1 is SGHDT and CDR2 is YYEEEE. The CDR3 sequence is CASSFSGGNNEQFF. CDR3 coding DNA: TGTGCCAGCAGCTTCAGTGGGGGCAACAATGAGCAGTTCTTC.

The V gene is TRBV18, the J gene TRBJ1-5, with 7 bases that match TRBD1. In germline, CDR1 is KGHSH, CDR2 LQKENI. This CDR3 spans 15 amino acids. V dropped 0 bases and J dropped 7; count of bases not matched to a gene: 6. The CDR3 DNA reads TGTGCCAGCTCACCACCGACAGGGCTGGGGCAGCCCCAGCATTTT. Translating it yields CASSPPTGLGQPQHF.

CDR3 residues: CASSLSRGQGGETQYF. CDR3 nucleotide sequence: TGTGCCAGCAGTTTATCGCGAGGACAGGGGGGAGAGACCCAGTACTTC. The chain is built from TRBV27 and TRBJ2-5; 10 positions match TRBD1. V lost 0 bases, J lost 4 bases, and 5 bases stayed unmatched. The CDR3 is made up of 16 amino acids. Per germline, CDR1 MNHEY and CDR2 SMNVEV (reference sequence).

CDR3 sequence (DNA): TGTGCCAGCAGCCAAGAGGCAGGGTATAATCAGCCCCAGCATTTT. Protein: CASSQEAGYNQPQHF. This chain links TRBV3-1 (or the pseudogene TRBV3-2) with TRBJ1-5, with a tentative D call TRBD1 (5 bases). The CDR3 has 15 amino acids. Trimming pared 0 bases from V and 4 bases from J, leaving 10 bases between. Germline loops: CDR1 LGHDT, CDR2 YNNKEL (reference sequence).

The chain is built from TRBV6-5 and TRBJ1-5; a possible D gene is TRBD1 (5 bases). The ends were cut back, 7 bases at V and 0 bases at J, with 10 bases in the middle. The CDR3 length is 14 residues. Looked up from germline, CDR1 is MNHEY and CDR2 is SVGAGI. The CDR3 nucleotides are TGTGCCAGCAACAGCAGGGTTAGCAATCAGCCCCAGCATTTT. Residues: CASNSRVSNQPQHF.

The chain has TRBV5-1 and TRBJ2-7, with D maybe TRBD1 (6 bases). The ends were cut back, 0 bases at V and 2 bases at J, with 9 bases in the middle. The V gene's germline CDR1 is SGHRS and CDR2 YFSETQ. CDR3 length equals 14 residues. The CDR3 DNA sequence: TGCGCCAGCAGCTTGGGGACAGCGCCCTACGAGCAGTACTTC. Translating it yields CASSLGTAPYEQYF.

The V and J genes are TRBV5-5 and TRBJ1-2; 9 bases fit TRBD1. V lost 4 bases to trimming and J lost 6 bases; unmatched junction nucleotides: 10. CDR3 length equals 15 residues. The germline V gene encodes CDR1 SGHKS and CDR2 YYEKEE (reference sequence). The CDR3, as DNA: TGTGCCAGCAGCATGGGGAGGACAGGGGACAATGGCTACACCTTC. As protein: CASSMGRTGDNGYTF.

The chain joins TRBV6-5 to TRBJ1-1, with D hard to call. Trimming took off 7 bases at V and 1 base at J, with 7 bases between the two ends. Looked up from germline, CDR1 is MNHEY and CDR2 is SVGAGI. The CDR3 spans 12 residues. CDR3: CASTRENTEAFF. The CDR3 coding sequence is TGTGCCAGCACCCGCGAGAACACTGAAGCTTTCTTT.

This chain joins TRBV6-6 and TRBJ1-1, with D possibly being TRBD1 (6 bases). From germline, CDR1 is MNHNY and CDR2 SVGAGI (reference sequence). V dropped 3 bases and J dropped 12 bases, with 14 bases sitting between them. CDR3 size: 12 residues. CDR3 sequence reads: CASSYNTGITFF. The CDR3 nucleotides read TGTGCCAGCAGTTATAACACAGGGATAACTTTCTTT.

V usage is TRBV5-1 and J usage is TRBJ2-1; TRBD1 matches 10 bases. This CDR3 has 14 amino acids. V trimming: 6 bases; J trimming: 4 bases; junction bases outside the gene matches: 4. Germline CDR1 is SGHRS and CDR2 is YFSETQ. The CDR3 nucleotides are TGCGCCAGCACCGGGACAGGGGTATACAATGAGCAGTTCTTC. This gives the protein CASTGTGVYNEQFF.